The 17 T cell receptor beta chains below all came from one sample that was sequenced in a study of shared clonotypes between healthy human individuals. Positively selected for CCR7, the CD45RO-negative cells used as naive CD8 cells excluded terminally differentiated effector memory CD45RA+ cells. Method: immunoSEQ multiplex PCR; TCRdb's copy keeps in-frame clones and lacks some. The sample consists of around 2.1 million clones, under 95% of them appearing once. What was sequenced was naive CD8+ T cells from PBMCs. These receptors were obtained from a man aged 18 to 29 in good health. Some clones in this sample may be carry-over from other donors' samples.

This clone was seen a few times. This chain uses TRBV4-2 with TRBJ1-2; D gene unclear. This CDR3 spans 14 amino acids. Germline V lookup: CDR1 LGHNA, CDR2 YNFKEQ. The V gene lost 0 bases and the J gene lost 2 bases, with 7 bases spanning the gap. The CDR3: CASSQDEENYGYTF. DNA for the CDR3: TGTGCCAGCAGCCAAGACGAGGAGAACTATGGCTACACCTTC.

The genes are TRBV4-3 and TRBJ2-1; D tentatively fits TRBD1 or TRBD2 (5 bases each). This CDR3 is built from 18 residues. The germline CDR1 and CDR2 sequences are LGHNA and YSLEER. Between the trimmed V and J ends, which lost 1 base and 4 bases, there was a span of 20 bases. CDR3 amino acids: CASSQGLLRDEGYNEQFF. Written as DNA, the CDR3 is TGCGCCAGCAGCCAAGGACTTCTCCGGGACGAAGGATACAATGAGCAGTTCTTC.

The chain recombines TRBV27 with TRBJ2-5, with a weak D call TRBD1 (7 bases). The V gene's germline CDR1 is MNHEY and CDR2 SMNVEV (reference sequence). V lost 6 bases and J 4 bases, leaving 21 bases between the germline ends. This CDR3 comprises 16 residues. The CDR3 region is CASSPGTTGRGETQYF. CDR3 in DNA: TGTGCCAGCAGCCCCGGGACGACAGGGCGGGGAGAGACCCAGTACTTC.

Points on this clone: Other DNA sequences in the sample encode the same CDR3. The J gene is TRBJ2-1, the V gene TRBV11-2, with D unclear. The CDR3 loop spans 16 amino acids. The V gene lost 3 bases and the J gene lost 0 bases, with 12 bases spanning the gap. CDR1 and CDR2 from the germline V gene are SGHAT and FQNNGV. The CDR3 nucleotides read TGTGCCAGCAGCTTGGACCCCGGTAGCTCCTACAATGAGCAGTTCTTC. Residues: CASSLDPGSSYNEQFF.

The chain combines TRBV27 with TRBJ1-1; D perhaps matches TRBD1 (5 bases). The CDR3 length is 14 residues. V gave up 7 bases and J gave up 3 bases, with 15 bases separating them. The germline V gene has CDR1 MNHEY and CDR2 SMNVEV (reference sequence). The CDR3 loop is CASTSLGGDTEAFF. Here the CDR3 DNA reads TGTGCCAGCACCTCCTTGGGAGGGGACACTGAAGCTTTCTTT.

The CDR3 loop reads CASSEGPGTSSQETQYF. As DNA, the CDR3 is TGTGCCAGCAGTGAAGGACCCGGGACTAGCAGCCAAGAGACCCAGTACTTC. This sequence joins TRBV6-1 and TRBJ2-5; 9 bases agree with TRBD2. With 1 base clipped from V and 1 base from J, the junction kept 7 bases outside the gene matches. In germline, CDR1 is MNHNS, CDR2 SASEGT. This CDR3 comprises 17 residues.

The V call is TRBV27, the J call TRBJ1-1; D ambiguous. Trimming pared 5 bases from V and 10 bases from J, leaving 14 bases between. This CDR3 spans 12 amino acids. CDR1 is MNHEY and CDR2 is SMNVEV in the germline V gene (reference sequence). CDR3 nucleotide sequence: TGTGCCAGCAGTAGACCACCCGCAGGAGCTTTCTTT. Translated, it gives CASSRPPAGAFF.

The chain joins TRBV28 to TRBJ2-1; TRBD2 agrees at 8 bases. The ends lost 6 bases at V and 5 bases at J; junction bases unmatched: 9. This CDR3 comprises 15 residues. The germline V gene has CDR1 MDHEN and CDR2 SYDVKM. The CDR3 reads CASSRAGVEHNEQFF. The DNA for the CDR3 is TGTGCCAGCAGCCGAGCGGGAGTGGAACACAATGAGCAGTTCTTC.

Here the CDR3 reads CASSLRGGVSGNTIYF. The CDR3 nucleotides read TGTGCCAGCAGTCTCCGTGGCGGGGTCTCTGGAAACACCATATATTTT. The V gene is TRBV27, the J gene TRBJ1-3; no clear D. Trimming took off 5 bases at V and 0 bases at J, with 14 bases between the two ends. CDR3 length: 16 amino acids. In germline, CDR1 is MNHEY, CDR2 SMNVEV (reference sequence).

CDR3 region: CASRGQGNTEAFF. In DNA, the CDR3 is TGTGCCAGCAGAGGACAGGGGAACACTGAAGCTTTCTTT. The V gene is TRBV9, the J gene TRBJ1-1, with TRBD1 matching 8 bases. Germline CDR1 and CDR2: SGDLS and YYNGEE. With 5 bases clipped from V and 1 base from J, the junction kept 1 base outside the gene matches. CDR3 length: 13 residues.

The chain is built from TRBV28 and TRBJ1-5, with unresolved D. The CDR3 is 13 residues long. Deletions cut 3 bases from V and 4 bases from J, with 7 bases between. CDR1 and CDR2 from the germline V gene are MDHEN and SYDVKM. In DNA, the CDR3 is TGTGCCAGCAGTTTCATAGGGAATCAGCCCCAGCATTTT. Amino acids: CASSFIGNQPQHF.

This chain connects TRBV27 to TRBJ2-4; the D gene could be TRBD1 or TRBD2 (5 bases each). The V end was cut by 3 bases, the J end by 4 bases, with 13 bases between. The CDR3 is 15 amino acids. The germline CDR1 and CDR2 sequences are MNHEY and SMNVEV (reference sequence). CDR3 residues: CASSLRDRLKNIQYF. DNA for the CDR3: TGTGCCAGCAGTTTGAGGGACCGGTTGAAAAACATTCAGTACTTC.

V gene TRBV11-2 combines with J gene TRBJ2-7; no clear D gene. Germline loops: CDR1 SGHAT, CDR2 FQNNGV. The CDR3 runs to 11 residues. Trimming took 4 bases from V and 6 from J, leaving 7 bases between them. As DNA, the CDR3 is TGTGCCAGCAGCTACTTGGGCGAGCAGTACTTC. Translated, it gives CASSYLGEQYF.

CDR3: CASSLRLAPETQYF. The CDR3 region has the DNA TGTGCCAGCAGCTTGAGGCTGGCTCCAGAGACCCAGTACTTC. The chain carries TRBV5-8 and TRBJ2-5; D uncertain. Germline loops: CDR1 SGHTS, CDR2 YDEGEE. The ends were cut back, 1 base at V and 4 bases at J, with 11 bases in the middle. CDR3 length: 14 amino acids.

The rearrangement links TRBV7-9 to TRBJ1-1; D is unclear. This CDR3 is 13 amino acids long. Germline V gene sequence: CDR1 SEHNR, CDR2 FQNEAQ (reference sequence). Trimming took off 0 bases at V and 7 bases at J, with 9 bases between the two ends. The CDR3 region is CASSLAYVGEAFF. The CDR3 DNA sequence: TGTGCCAGCAGCTTAGCGTACGTGGGTGAAGCTTTCTTT.

The chain combines TRBV7-9 with TRBJ2-1; TRBD2 agrees at 9 bases. This CDR3 comprises 18 residues. V trimming: 5 bases; J trimming: 3 bases; junction bases outside the gene matches: 14. Per the germline V gene, CDR1 is SEHNR and CDR2 is FQNEAQ (reference sequence). CDR3 amino acids: CASSPGGGSGRSYNEQFF. As DNA, the CDR3 is TGTGCCAGCAGCCCTGGGGGAGGTAGCGGGAGAAGCTACAATGAGCAGTTCTTC.

The chain joins TRBV27 to TRBJ1-2; 11 positions match TRBD1. This CDR3 has 17 residues. The trim removed 3 bases at V and 4 bases at J, leaving 10 bases unmatched. Germline V gene sequence: CDR1 MNHEY, CDR2 SMNVEV (reference sequence). This chain's CDR3 is CASSFPMRDRGGYGYTF. The CDR3 region has the DNA TGTGCCAGCAGTTTCCCCATGCGGGACAGGGGGGGCTATGGCTACACCTTC.